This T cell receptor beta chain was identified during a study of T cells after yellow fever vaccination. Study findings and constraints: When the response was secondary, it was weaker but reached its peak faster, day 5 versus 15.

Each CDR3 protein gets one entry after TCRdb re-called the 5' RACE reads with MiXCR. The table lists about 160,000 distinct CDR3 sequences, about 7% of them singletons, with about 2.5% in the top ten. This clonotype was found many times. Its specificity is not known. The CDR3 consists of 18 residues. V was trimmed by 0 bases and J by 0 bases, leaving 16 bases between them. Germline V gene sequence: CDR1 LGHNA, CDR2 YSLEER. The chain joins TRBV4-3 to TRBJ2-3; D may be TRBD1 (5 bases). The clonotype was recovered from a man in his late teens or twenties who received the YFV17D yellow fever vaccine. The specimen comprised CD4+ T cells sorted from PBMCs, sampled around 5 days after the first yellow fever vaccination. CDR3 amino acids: CASSQDKKQGPSTDTQYF. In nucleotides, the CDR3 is TGCGCCAGCAGCCAAGATAAGAAGCAGGGCCCTAGCACAGATACGCAGTATTTT.